The 11 T cell receptor beta chains listed next were all sequenced from one sample in a study of T cells after yellow fever vaccination. MiXCR, applied by TCRdb to the 5' RACE reads, yields one record per CDR3 protein. This table has some 320,000 distinct CDR3 sequences, 4% to 5.5% appearing once. The source material was PBMCs, sampled 15 days after the yellow fever booster vaccination. The origin of the receptors is a young man who received the YFV17D yellow fever vaccine.

In its sample, this clonotype was seen a few times. This chain links TRBV6-5 with TRBJ1-2; 7 positions agree with TRBD1. The CDR3 is 15 residues long. CDR1 MNHEY and CDR2 SVGAGI come from the germline V gene. J gave up 7 bases and V 6 bases, and 14 bases lay outside the gene matches. CDR3 in DNA: TGTGCCAGCAGAAAAGACACAGGGGCTGGGGGTGGCTACACCTTC. Translated: CASRKDTGAGGGYTF.

This clonotype has a handful of counts. The rearrangement uses TRBV9 and TRBJ2-5; possibly TRBD1 or TRBD2 for D (6 bases each). This CDR3 is 18 amino acids long. CDR1 SGDLS and CDR2 YYNGEE come from the germline V gene. V was trimmed by 4 bases and J by 2 bases, leaving 24 bases between them. CDR3 bases: TGTGCCAGCAGCCCTCACTCCCGGGACAATGGGGGGCAAGAGACCCAGTACTTC. Protein: CASSPHSRDNGGQETQYF.

This rearrangement joins TRBV27 to TRBJ1-6, with 8 nucleotides matching TRBD1. V gave up 3 bases and J gave up 9 bases; unmatched junction bases: 7. CDR3 length: 15 residues. Germline loops: CDR1 MNHEY, CDR2 SMNVEV (reference sequence). The CDR3 bases are TGTGCCAGCAGTTTTCGCGACAGGGGCGCTTCACCCCTCCACTTT. Protein: CASSFRDRGASPLHF.

In its sample, this clonotype was seen many times. This sequence joins TRBV7-9 and TRBJ1-1; D might be TRBD1 (6 bases). The CDR3 length is 15 residues. Germline values: CDR1 SEHNR, CDR2 FQNEAQ (reference sequence). V was shortened by 1 base and J by 4 bases, with 13 bases between the two germline ends. The CDR3 DNA reads as TGTGCCAGCAGCTTAGTCGATGAAGGGGGCACTGAAGCTTTCTTT. Protein product: CASSLVDEGGTEAFF.

The chain uses TRBV20-1 and TRBJ2-1; 8 bases line up with TRBD1. CDR1 DFQATT and CDR2 SNEGSKA come from the germline V gene (reference sequence). V lost 0 bases, J lost 16 bases, and 5 bases stayed unmatched. This CDR3 region has 11 residues. In DNA, the CDR3 is TGCAGTGCTAGAGAAGACAGGGGTACTTTCTTC. It specifies CSAREDRGTFF.

This clonotype was recorded a few times. The rearrangement links TRBV20-1 to TRBJ2-5; the match to TRBD2 covers 8 bases. Germline CDR1 reads DFQATT; CDR2 reads SNEGSKA (reference sequence). J was trimmed by 5 bases and V by 6 bases; bases with no gene match: 14. The CDR3 has 15 residues. CDR3 in amino acids: CSARGPGLVIETQYF. CDR3 sequence (DNA): TGCAGTGCCCGAGGACCGGGACTAGTGATTGAGACCCAGTACTTC.

This chain uses TRBV6-2 or TRBV6-3 with TRBJ1-2; D is uncertain. Germline-derived CDR1 and CDR2 are MNHEY and SVGEGT. V lost 6 bases and J lost 8, with 10 bases in between. The CDR3 is 11 amino acids. This CDR3 is CASSGLLGYTF. DNA for the CDR3: TGTGCCAGCAGCGGCCTCTTGGGCTACACCTTC.

With respect to this clonotype: A read error may explain this, as a much larger clone is one base away. The chain employs TRBV2 and TRBJ2-2; D not certain. Trimming removed 6 bases from V and 3 bases from J, with 5 bases in between. CDR1 is SNHLY, CDR2 FYNNEI, per germline. The CDR3 runs to 12 residues. In nucleotides, the CDR3 is TGTGCCAGCAGACCTGACACCGGGGAGCTGTTTTTT. Amino acids: CASRPDTGELFF.

The CDR3 spells CASSPYSWDRPSTDTQYF. CDR3 sequence (DNA): TGTGCCAGCAGCCCCTACTCGTGGGACAGACCTAGCACAGATACGCAGTATTTT. J is TRBJ2-3 and V is TRBV7-9, with 7 bases fitting TRBD1. CDR1 is SEHNR, CDR2 FQNEAQ, per germline (reference sequence). The V and J ends lost 5 bases and 0 bases, in that order; junction bases with no gene match: 14. CDR3 size: 18 residues.

The chain couples TRBV19 to TRBJ1-2, with unresolved D. Germline assignment: CDR1 LNHDA and CDR2 SQIVND (reference sequence). The CDR3 is made up of 16 amino acids. V shed 5 bases and J shed 0 bases, with 16 bases lying between them. This chain's CDR3 is CASSLSPSTANYGYTF. In nucleotides, the CDR3 is TGTGCCAGTAGTCTCTCGCCTTCGACGGCTAACTATGGCTACACCTTC.

This clonotype was counted many times. The J gene is TRBJ2-7, the V gene TRBV2; 9 bases fit TRBD1. Germline lookup yields CDR1 SNHLY and CDR2 FYNNEI. The CDR3 is 15 amino acids. Trimming cost V 10 bases and J 4 bases; bases outside gene matches: 14. The CDR3, as DNA: TGTGCCATGTCCACCGGACAGGGGATACTATACGAGCAGTACTTC. Its translation is CAMSTGQGILYEQYF.